These 13 T cell receptor beta chains were sequenced from one sample in a study of CD8 T cells in ankylosing spondylitis. TCRdb fed the 5' RACE reads into MiXCR, producing one record per CDR3 protein. The repertoire holds about 540,000 distinct CDR3 sequences, with over 9.5% as singletons. No cognate antigen is known for these TCRs. General study findings and limits: Typical of ankylosing spondylitis blood, it appeared, was a TCR beta motif of roughly eight highly homologous variants.

Sequencing was done on a sample of blood, either unsorted or a sorted T cell fraction (not recorded which). Source of these receptors: a male donor with ankylosing spondylitis.

This clonotype was seen a handful of times. The V and J genes are TRBV5-1 and TRBJ2-2, with 10 bases aligning to TRBD1. The CDR3 consists of 16 residues. The germline CDR1 and CDR2 sequences are SGHRS and YFSETQ. V shed 4 bases and J 6 bases; nucleotides not matched to a gene: 9. As DNA, the CDR3 is TGCGCCAGCAGCATCCGGACAGGGGGAGAAGCCGGGGAGCTGTTTTTT. This sequence encodes CASSIRTGGEAGELFF.

This clonotype has a handful of counts. This chain connects TRBV20-1 to TRBJ2-1; D is perhaps TRBD1 (6 bases). Trimming cost V 0 bases and J 3 bases, with 12 bases left between them. The germline V gene has CDR1 DFQATT and CDR2 SNEGSKA (reference sequence). This CDR3 has 15 residues. Here the CDR3 DNA reads TGCAGTGCTAGAGATGGGACAAGGATCTACAATGAGCAGTTCTTC. The encoded protein is CSARDGTRIYNEQFF.

The J gene is TRBJ2-5, the V gene TRBV5-6; possibly TRBD2 for D (6 bases). The germline CDR1 and CDR2 sequences are SGHDT and YYEEEE. V lost 0 bases to trimming and J lost 4 bases, with 16 bases between them. This CDR3 has 16 residues. CDR3 DNA sequence: TGTGCCAGCAGCTTGGAGGGAGGAGGGGACGGAGAGACCCAGTACTTC. It specifies CASSLEGGGDGETQYF.

This clonotype showed up many times. The rearrangement links TRBV5-1 to TRBJ1-3, with TRBD1 matching 7 bases. Germline CDR1 SGHRS, CDR2 YFSETQ. The V gene end was trimmed by 1 base and the J gene end by 3 bases; junction bases not matched to a gene: 19. CDR3 length: 20 residues. CDR3 DNA sequence: TGCGCCAGCAGCTTGCTTAGAGGGGACAGCGCGGCCTTAAGTGGAAACACCATATATTTT. This encodes CASSLLRGDSAALSGNTIYF.

This clonotype was detected only a few times. This chain links TRBV12-3 or TRBV12-4 with TRBJ2-6; D is tentatively TRBD1 or TRBD2 (5 bases each). V gave up 3 bases and J gave up 0 bases, with 12 bases separating them. The CDR3 is made up of 17 amino acids. The CDR3 here is CASSFGIGGSGANVLTF. The CDR3 DNA reads TGTGCCAGCAGTTTTGGGATTGGGGGCTCTGGGGCCAACGTCCTGACTTTC.

The CDR3 DNA is TGTGCCAATACGCGGGAGCTAGAGGCTGAAGCTTTCTTT. The encoded protein is CANTRELEAEAFF. The rearrangement links TRBV2 to TRBJ1-1; D gene unclear. V shed 10 bases and J shed 6 bases, with 18 bases lying between them. CDR1 is SNHLY and CDR2 is FYNNEI in the germline V gene. The CDR3 has 13 residues.

This clonotype was found a few times. V is TRBV28 and J is TRBJ2-1, with a possible D match to TRBD2 (5 bases). The CDR3 contains 15 residues. Germline V lookup: CDR1 MDHEN, CDR2 SYDVKM. Trimming removed 5 bases at V and 5 bases at J, with 16 bases between. CDR3 region: CASSLLPEGNNEQFF. The CDR3 nucleotides are TGTGCCAGCAGTCTCCTCCCCGAGGGCAACAATGAGCAGTTCTTC.

This clonotype was recorded a few times. V is TRBV25-1 and J is TRBJ2-5; D is ambiguous. Germline CDR1 reads MGHDK; CDR2 reads SYGVNS. The length of the CDR3 is 13 residues. With 4 bases removed from V and 9 bases from J, the gap between germline ends came to 15 bases. The CDR3 nucleotides are TGTGCCAGCAGTGGAAATGAGGAATTCTCCCAGTACTTC. Its translation is CASSGNEEFSQYF.

This clonotype was recorded a few times. The gene calls are TRBV29-1 and TRBJ2-7; 9 bases match TRBD2. The germline CDR1 and CDR2 sequences are SQVTM and ANQGSEA. V lost 5 bases, J lost 6 bases, and 8 bases stayed unmatched. The CDR3 length is 13 residues. CDR3 loop: CSVSWGLAREQYF. The CDR3 nucleotides are TGCAGCGTTTCTTGGGGACTAGCTCGCGAGCAGTACTTC.

This clonotype was recorded a few times. The chain combines TRBV7-2 with TRBJ2-7; D gene uncertain. V was pared by 5 bases and J by 1 base, with 6 bases between. The CDR3 is made up of 12 amino acids. From germline, CDR1 is SGHTA and CDR2 FQGNSA. As DNA, the CDR3 is TGTGCCAGCAGCGAACGTTCCTACGAGCAGTACTTC. Translating it yields CASSERSYEQYF.

The chain recombines TRBV2 with TRBJ1-1; TRBD1 is a possible D gene (6 bases). The CDR3 has 13 residues. Between the trimmed V and J ends, which lost 7 bases and 1 base, there was a span of 10 bases. Germline CDR1 is SNHLY and CDR2 is FYNNEI. The CDR3 DNA follows: TGTGCCAGCACCGTGGACAGGAACACTGAAGCTTTCTTT. Its translation is CASTVDRNTEAFF.

The chain recombines TRBV7-9 with TRBJ2-7; 7 bases line up with TRBD1. CDR3 length: 17 residues. The germline CDR1 and CDR2 sequences are SEHNR and FQNEAQ (reference sequence). The V gene end was trimmed by 0 bases and the J gene end by 2 bases; junction bases not matched to a gene: 10. This CDR3 reads CASSLAADRDRPYEQYF. CDR3 in DNA: TGTGCCAGCAGCTTAGCCGCAGATAGGGACAGACCCTACGAGCAGTACTTC.

This clonotype has at least ten counts. V usage is TRBV18 and J usage is TRBJ2-1; D is unclear. CDR1 is KGHSH and CDR2 is LQKENI in the germline V gene. The CDR3 extends over 12 amino acids. Trimming left V 8 bases short and J 4 bases short, with 9 bases between. The CDR3 sequence is CASTTEYNEQFF. CDR3 sequence (DNA): TGTGCCAGCACCACAGAGTACAATGAGCAGTTCTTC. The full variable domain, its missing parts supplied by reference TRBV18 and TRBJ2-1, is NAGVMQNPRHLVRRRGQEARLRCSPMKGHSHVYWYRQLPEEGLKFMVYLQKENIIDESGMPKERFSAEFPKEGPSILRIQQVVRGDSAAYFCASTTEYNEQFFGPGTRLTVL.